The clone carrying this TCR beta chain was found a few times. This record comes from a study of shared clonotypes between healthy human individuals. Naive CD8 cells were CD45RO-negative, positively selected for CCR7, excluding terminally differentiated effector memory CD45RA+ cells. The CDR3 length is 15 residues. Germline V CDR1 and CDR2: WNHNN, SYGVQD (reference sequence). V was shortened by 4 bases and J by 1 base, with 11 bases between the two germline ends. Every subset had its genomic DNA shared out evenly among several immunoSEQ plates. TCRdb keeps only in-frame clones here, not all; method: immunoSEQ multiplex PCR. The sample lists over 800,000 clones, nearly 95% occurring once.

The J gene is TRBJ2-1, the V gene TRBV10-1; a weak D match, TRBD2 (5 bases). Sequenced input: naive CD8+ T cells sorted from blood. The receptor was derived from a man younger than 40 in good health. For the CDR3, the DNA is TGCGCCAGCAGTGGTGACTACTTTTCCTACAATGAGCAGTTCTTC. Its translation is CASSGDYFSYNEQFF.